The 8 T cell receptor beta chains listed next were all sequenced from one sample in a study of monozygotic twins with inflammatory bowel disease. TCRdb re-analyzed the 5' RACE reads; it lists each CDR3 protein once, without DNA. The specimen's table records some 440,000 distinct CDR3 sequences. Input material: blood. The receptors come from a human donor with ulcerative colitis or Crohn's disease, or a healthy co-twin of an affected twin (not recorded which).

The CDR3 reads CASSGTGLDEQYF. J is TRBJ2-7 and V is TRBV6-1. The CDR3 runs to 13 residues. Germline V gene data show CDR1 as MNHNS and CDR2 as SASEGT.

The chain carries TRBV10-3 and TRBJ1-6; TCRdb reports TRBD1, a call that lacks DNA to check it against. The V gene's germline CDR1 is ENHRY and CDR2 SYGVKD. CDR3 size: 13 residues. CDR3 sequence reads: CAISRVADSPLHF.

The chain employs TRBV25-1 and TRBJ2-7; TCRdb picks TRBD1, but there is no DNA to check that call. Germline loops: CDR1 MGHDK, CDR2 SYGVNS. This CDR3 comprises 14 residues. This chain's CDR3 is CASSEGRGQVEQYF.

The rearrangement joins TRBV28 to TRBJ2-3; the D gene TCRdb calls, TRBD2, cannot be checked with no DNA. This CDR3 has 15 amino acids. CDR1 and CDR2 (germline): MDHEN, SYDVKM. The CDR3 loop reads CASSQTSVRTDTQYF.

This rearrangement joins TRBV12-3 or TRBV12-4 to TRBJ1-3. The CDR3 is 12 residues long. The CDR3 sequence is CASSVGGNTIYF.

The V call is TRBV9, the J call TRBJ2-3; the TCRdb call, TRBD1, lacks DNA for checking. The CDR3 covers 16 residues. Germline V lookup: CDR1 SGDLS, CDR2 YYNGEE. The CDR3 sequence is CASSVEVGGPPDTQYF.

The chain combines TRBV10-3 with TRBJ2-5; TCRdb reports TRBD1, a call that lacks DNA to check it against. Germline CDR1 and CDR2: ENHRY and SYGVKD. The CDR3 is 15 residues long. The CDR3 reads CATAHGTTKPGTQYF.

This chain links TRBV20-1 with TRBJ2-7; TCRdb designates TRBD2, a call that cannot be tested without DNA. CDR3 length: 14 amino acids. The germline CDR1 and CDR2 sequences are DFQATT and SNEGSKA (reference sequence). The chain's CDR3 is CSAPGLAEGYEQYF.